This T cell receptor (beta chain) was recovered during a study of blood T cell repertoires in COVID-19. Germline V gene data show CDR1 as SGHRS and CDR2 as YFSETQ. The CDR3 is 16 amino acids. Trimming took 6 bases from V and 0 from J; bases not matched to a gene: 8. Authors' data handling: Estimation of nucleated cell counts relied on the amplification of reference gene primers. Sequencing was performed with immunoSEQ multiplex PCR; in TCRdb, only in-frame clones are kept and a portion is missing. V and J calls plus clone size are reproduced from that table; the DNA served to infer D and trimming. The sample lists around 110,000 clones, around 89% seen once, with 6.5% to 7% in the top ten.

The chain uses TRBV5-1 and TRBJ2-1; TRBD2 matches at 8 bases. The clonotype comes from a man aged 50 to 60 with active or convalescent COVID-19. Source material: peripheral blood. CDR3 sequence reads: CASTLLGLDSYNEQFF. The CDR3 DNA sequence: TGCGCCAGCACCCTGCTGGGACTAGACTCCTACAATGAGCAGTTCTTC.